Below, one T cell receptor (beta chain) is given with its context. Donors each provided roughly 10 milliliters of peripheral blood. A second PCR, run for about 7 to 11 cycles, used a sample-barcoded 5' primer plus a J-beta primer mix. One entry per CDR3 protein results from TCRdb running MiXCR on the 5' RACE reads. The sample contains under 2,000,000 distinct CDR3 sequences, about 49% of which appear only once. CDR1 and CDR2 (germline): SGHDT, YYEEEE. V shed 0 bases, J shed 11 bases, and the junction held 8 bases outside the gene matches. This CDR3 is built from 15 residues. This specimen comes from a study of blood T cells in healthy people across ages.

V and J are TRBV5-6 and TRBJ2-5; the match to TRBD1 covers 12 bases. The sample comprised blood. This receptor was taken from a woman aged 40 to 50 in good health. CDR3 coding DNA: TGTGCCAGCAGCTTGGGTGGGGACAGGGGGCATGGGCAGTACTTC. Residues: CASSLGGDRGHGQYF.